Listed below are T cell receptor beta chains from one sample, sequenced in a study of T and B cells in COVID-19 patients. In TCRdb, the multiplex PCR reads were re-called with MiXCR into one record per CDR3 protein. Seen here are some 13,000 distinct CDR3 sequences, about 25% observed once, and the top ten hold about 3.9%. Sequencing was carried out using blood. The source of these receptors is a human donor who had recovered from COVID-19. Each CDR3 is given with its conserved first and last residue. The D gene is left open where the match is weak. Clone size is not always given. Where it is, it says once, few, many or a class for expanded clones.

>.|TRBJ1-3|.|TRBV6-1
TGTGCCAGCAGTGGATTTATGACAGGAGACTCTGGAAACACCATATATTTT
CASSGFMTGDSGNTIYF
>medium-sized|TRBJ1-6|.|TRBV15
TGTGCCACTAGCTGGGGAAGGGATTCACCCCTCCACTTT
CATSWGRDSPLHF
>.|TRBJ2-1|TRBD1|TRBV7-6
TGTGCCAGCAGCTATGGGACAGAGCCTTACAATGAGCAGTTCTTC
CASSYGTEPYNEQFF
>medium-sized|TRBJ1-5|.|TRBV19
TGTGCCAGTAGTATGGAGGGAGGTCGTTTCCCTCAGCCCCAGCATTTT
CASSMEGGRFPQPQHF
>.|TRBJ2-3|.|TRBV7-6
TGTGCCAGCAGCTTAATTGGTCCAGATACGCAGTATTTT
CASSLIGPDTQYF
>many|TRBJ2-5|.|TRBV10-3
TGTGCCATCAATCCTGGGGGAGAGACCCAGTACTTC
CAINPGGETQYF
>few|TRBJ2-2|.|TRBV24-1
TGTGCCACCAGTGATCGGAGCCACGGGGAGCTGTTTTTT
CATSDRSHGELFF
>medium-sized|TRBJ1-1|.|TRBV6-5
TGTGCCAGCAGTGAAGTAGGACTGAACACTGAAGCTTTCTTT
CASSEVGLNTEAFF
>few|TRBJ1-3|.|TRBV27
TGTGCCAGCAGTTTCAGCGGGGGCACTTGGGACACCATATATTTT
CASSFSGGTWDTIYF
>.|TRBJ2-2|.|TRBV6-2/TRBV6-3
TGTGCCAGCACGCTAACTGACCGGGATCAGAACACCGGGGAGCTGTTTTTT
CASTLTDRDQNTGELFF
>.|TRBJ2-6|.|TRBV20-1
TGCAGTGCTGGGCCCTCTGGGGCCAACGTCCTGACTTTC
CSAGPSGANVLTF
>.|TRBJ2-7|TRBD1|TRBV5-1
TGCGCCAGCAGCTTGTCTGAAGGGGGCCTCTACGAGCAGTACTTC
CASSLSEGGLYEQYF
>medium-sized|TRBJ1-1|.|TRBV19
TGTGCCAGTAGAGTCCCGTCGAACACTGAAGCTTTCTTT
CASRVPSNTEAFF
>.|TRBJ2-5|TRBD2|TRBV4-2
TGCGCCAGCAGCCGGGGACTATCCCAAGAGACCCAGTACTTC
CASSRGLSQETQYF
>.|TRBJ1-2|.|TRBV6-1
TGTGCCAGCAGTGTTGGGGCTACTGTCCTTGGCTACACCTTC
CASSVGATVLGYTF
>few|TRBJ1-4|.|TRBV6-1
TGTGCCAGCAGTGAGGAGTCCGGGACACCGGATGAAAAACTGTTTTTT
CASSEESGTPDEKLFF
>.|TRBJ2-5|TRBD2|TRBV5-1
TGCGCCAGCAGCTCCCTGACTAGCGGGGGTGTGGTGGAGACCCAGTACTTC
CASSSLTSGGVVETQYF
>many|TRBJ1-1|.|TRBV6-9
TGTGCCAGCGCTGTACTTTCTGAAGCTTTCTTT
CASAVLSEAFF
>.|TRBJ1-2|.|TRBV5-4
TGTGCCAGCAGCTTGGGGGCAGGGGTCAGTATTTATGGCTACACCTTC
CASSLGAGVSIYGYTF
>.|TRBJ2-1|TRBD1|TRBV29-1
TGCAGCGTTGACCCGGGACAGGGGAAGAATGAGCAGTTCTTC
CSVDPGQGKNEQFF
>medium-sized|TRBJ1-1|TRBD1|TRBV19
TGTGCCAGTAGTTGGGGACAGGGTAGCACTGAAGCTTTCTTT
CASSWGQGSTEAFF
>medium-sized|TRBJ2-3|TRBD1|TRBV19
TGTGCCAGTAGTGCCGGGCAGGGGGCCCCAGATACGCAGTATTTT
CASSAGQGAPDTQYF
>medium-sized|TRBJ2-1|.|TRBV29-1
TGCAGCGTTTCGTTTCCCCCTTCCTACAATGAGCAGTTCTTC
CSVSFPPSYNEQFF
>few|TRBJ1-5|.|TRBV6-5
TGTGCCAGCAGTGAGTACAGGGTGGTCAACAATCAGCCCCAGCATTTT
CASSEYRVVNNQPQHF
>.|TRBJ2-7|TRBD1|TRBV4-1
TGCGCCAGCAGCCTCCGAGAGGGGGCCAGCTACGAGCAGTACTTC
CASSLREGASYEQYF
>.|TRBJ1-4|.|TRBV7-6
TGTGCCAGCAGCTTAGTCTCCCATCAAGGGGGGGCGGGCGAAAAACTGTTTTTT
CASSLVSHQGGAGEKLFF
>.|TRBJ2-2|TRBD1|TRBV19
TGTGCCAGTAGTATGGGGACAGGGTCTTCGAGGAACACCGGGGAGCTGTTTTTT
CASSMGTGSSRNTGELFF
>few|TRBJ2-3|.|TRBV5-1
TGCGCCAGCAGCTTGGCCGGGTTTGGGTCAGATACGCAGTATTTT
CASSLAGFGSDTQYF
>many|TRBJ2-6|TRBD2|TRBV18
TGTGCCAGCTCACCAACGATCGCGGGGGGGACAAATACTGGGGCCAACGTCCTGACTTTC
CASSPTIAGGTNTGANVLTF
>.|TRBJ1-5|.|TRBV7-9
TGTGCCAGCAGCTTACAGGGGAGCAATCAGCCCCAGCATTTT
CASSLQGSNQPQHF
>few|TRBJ2-5|.|TRBV6-5
TGTGCCACCTTTCGAGGGCTAAGGCAAGAGACCCAGTACTTC
CATFRGLRQETQYF
>many|TRBJ2-1|TRBD2|TRBV12-3/TRBV12-4
TGTGCCAGCAGTCAGGAGGGACTAGCGGGGGGGCCGTCCTACAATGAGCAGTTCTTC
CASSQEGLAGGPSYNEQFF
>medium-sized|TRBJ1-2|.|TRBV29-1
TGCAGCGTTGAATCCGGGTCTAACTATGGCTACACCTTC
CSVESGSNYGYTF
>.|TRBJ2-5|.|TRBV7-9
TGTGCCAGCAGCTTATCGTTTCTCGACCGTGAGACCCAGTACTTC
CASSLSFLDRETQYF
>many|TRBJ2-1|TRBD2|TRBV5-5
TGTGCCAGCAGCCCTACTAGCGGTTCCTACAATGAGCAGTTCTTC
CASSPTSGSYNEQFF
>.|TRBJ2-2|TRBD1|TRBV7-2
TGTGCCAGCAGCTACCGGGGGACAGGGTCGTCCGGGGAGCTGTTTTTT
CASSYRGTGSSGELFF
>.|TRBJ2-3|.|TRBV7-2
TGTGCCAGCAGGGTGGGCCGAGTGAGCACAGATACGCAGTATTTT
CASRVGRVSTDTQYF
>.|TRBJ1-2|TRBD1|TRBV5-4
TGTGCCAGCAGCCCGACAGGGTCTGGCTATGGCTACACCTTC
CASSPTGSGYGYTF
>medium-sized|TRBJ2-1|.|TRBV27
TGTGCCAGCAGTTCACGCCGGACAGCGAGCTCCTACAATGAGCAGTTCTTC
CASSSRRTASSYNEQFF
>few|TRBJ1-1|.|TRBV7-2
TGTGCCAGCAGTCCTAGGGGAATGAGCACTGAAGCTTTCTTT
CASSPRGMSTEAFF
>.|TRBJ2-1|TRBD1|TRBV19
TGTGCCAGTAGCTCCGGGACAGGGATCAATGAGCAGTTCTTC
CASSSGTGINEQFF
>.|TRBJ1-1|.|TRBV10-3
TGTGCCATCATGTCTTCGGATTCTGAAGCTTTCTTT
CAIMSSDSEAFF
>many|TRBJ1-3|TRBD1|TRBV6-6
TGTGCCAGCAGCGCCGGGACAGCCAGAAACACCATATATTTT
CASSAGTARNTIYF
>.|TRBJ1-1|.|TRBV30
TGTGCCTGGAGTGGAGGGAATAGGCCGAACACTGAAGCTTTCTTT
CAWSGGNRPNTEAFF